This T cell receptor (beta chain) is from a study of T cell repertoires in cytomegalovirus infection. Findings and limits, study-wide: In two of eight donors, the top clonotype was HLA-C-restricted CMV-specific.

Details on this clonotype: Its antigen is unidentified.

Germline V gene data show CDR1 as MGHRA and CDR2 as YSYEKL. V gave up 0 bases and J gave up 2 bases, with 10 bases separating them. The length of the CDR3 is 15 residues. Via MiXCR, TCRdb re-called the reads, giving one row per CDR3 protein. The table has hundreds of thousands of distinct CDR3 sequences, around 31% seen once. The sequenced sample was cultured PBMCs, obtained from culture after CMV antigen stimulation. The TCR originated in a human donor in good health (CMV status not recorded). Some clones in this sample may be carry-over from other donors' samples. This rearrangement joins TRBV4-1 to TRBJ1-2, with a weak D call TRBD1 (5 bases). The CDR3 is CASSQDPGPNYGYTF. In DNA, the CDR3 is TGCGCCAGCAGCCAAGACCCAGGGCCAAACTATGGCTACACCTTC.